This TCR beta chain is drawn from a study of CD8+ T cells in alopecia areata. Treatment specified: oral pan-JAK inhibitor, 5-10 mg twice daily. This CDR3 spans 14 amino acids. Germline V lookup: CDR1 SGHAT, CDR2 FQNNGV. The V and J ends lost 0 bases and 5 bases respectively, with 7 bases between them. RNA was extracted and reverse transcribed into cDNA as the sequencing template. Method: immunoSEQ multiplex PCR; TCRdb's copy keeps in-frame clones and lacks some. The sample consists of around 70,000 clones, 29% of them appearing once. This receptor was obtained from a human donor with alopecia areata. Sample: CD8+ T cells sorted from blood, taken at week 4, from a patient treated with tofacitinib. The chain employs TRBV11-2 and TRBJ1-4; D is undetermined. The CDR3 region has the DNA TGTGCCAGCAGCTTAGAGGCAGCAAATGAAAAACTGTTTTTT. This translates into CASSLEAANEKLFF.